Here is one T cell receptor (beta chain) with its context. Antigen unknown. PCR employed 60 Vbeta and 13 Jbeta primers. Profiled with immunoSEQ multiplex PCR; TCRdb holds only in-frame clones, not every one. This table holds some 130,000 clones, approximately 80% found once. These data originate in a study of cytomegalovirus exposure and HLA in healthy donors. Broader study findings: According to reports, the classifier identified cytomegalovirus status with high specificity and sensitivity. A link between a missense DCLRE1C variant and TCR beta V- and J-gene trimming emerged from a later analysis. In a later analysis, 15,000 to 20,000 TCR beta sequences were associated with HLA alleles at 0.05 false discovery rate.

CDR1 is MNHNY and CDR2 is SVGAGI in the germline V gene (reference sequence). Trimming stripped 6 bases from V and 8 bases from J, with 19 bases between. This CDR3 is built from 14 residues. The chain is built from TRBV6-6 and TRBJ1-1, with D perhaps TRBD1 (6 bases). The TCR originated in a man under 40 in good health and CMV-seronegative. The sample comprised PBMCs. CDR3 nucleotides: TGTGCCAGCAGCAAGGGGGACATCCTTGGCGAAGCTTTCTTT. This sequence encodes CASSKGDILGEAFF.